This T cell receptor (beta chain) comes out of a study of blood T cell repertoires in COVID-19. Study summary: COVID-19 samples, acute and convalescent, were from the United States, Italy and Spain. Sample material is recorded as cDNA or gDNA derived from T cells, B-cell-depleted T cells, or PBMCs.

In the authors' methods: Cell counts per sample came from amplifying reference gene primers. Clones were read by immunoSEQ multiplex PCR, and TCRdb kept only the in-frame ones, dropping some. V and J calls and clone size come straight from that table; D and trimming were deduced from the DNA. This table holds some 200,000 clones, approximately 80% found once. Germline lookup yields CDR1 SGHRS and CDR2 YFSETQ. V dropped 1 base and J dropped 4 bases, with 12 bases sitting between them. The CDR3 is made up of 16 amino acids. This clone was seen only a few times. Sequenced input: peripheral blood. The genes are TRBV5-1 and TRBJ2-6; no definite D call. The clonotype originates from a human donor with acute or convalescent COVID-19. The donor label of this sample is uncertain. CDR3 DNA: TGCGCCAGCAGCTTGAACGAGCTCTCGGGGGCCAACGTCCTGACTTTC. Translated, it gives CASSLNELSGANVLTF.